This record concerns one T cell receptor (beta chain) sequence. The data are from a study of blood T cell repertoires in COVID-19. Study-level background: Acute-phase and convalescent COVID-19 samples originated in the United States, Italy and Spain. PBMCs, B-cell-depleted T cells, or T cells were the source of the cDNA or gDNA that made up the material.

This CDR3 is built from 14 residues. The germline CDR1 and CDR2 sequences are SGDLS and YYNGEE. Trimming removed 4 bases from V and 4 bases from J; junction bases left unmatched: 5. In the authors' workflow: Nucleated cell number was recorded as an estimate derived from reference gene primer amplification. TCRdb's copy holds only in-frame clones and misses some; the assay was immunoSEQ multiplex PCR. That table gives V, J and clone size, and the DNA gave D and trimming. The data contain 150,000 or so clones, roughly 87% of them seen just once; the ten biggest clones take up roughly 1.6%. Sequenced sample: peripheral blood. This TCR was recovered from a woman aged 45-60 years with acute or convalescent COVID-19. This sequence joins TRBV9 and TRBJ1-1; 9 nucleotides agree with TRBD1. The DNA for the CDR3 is TGTGCCAGCAGCCCCCCGGGACAGGGCACTGAAGCTTTCTTT. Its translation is CASSPPGQGTEAFF.